This T cell receptor (beta chain) is from a study of blood T cell repertoires in COVID-19. Study-level background: The origin of the acute and convalescent COVID-19 samples was the United States, Italy and Spain. In each case, the material was cDNA or gDNA derived from T cells, B-cell-depleted T cells, or PBMCs.

In the source study's methods: Estimation of nucleated cell counts relied on the amplification of reference gene primers. Produced via immunoSEQ multiplex PCR; TCRdb's table is partial and in-frame only. Clonal size and the V and J genes are those of that table, whereas D and trimming came from the DNA. The table lists 200,000 or so clones, less than 90% of them singletons. The germline V and J ends were trimmed by 1 base and 7 bases, with 8 bases remaining between them. CDR1 DFQATT and CDR2 SNEGSKA come from the germline V gene (reference sequence). This CDR3 has 11 residues. The rearrangement uses TRBV20-1 and TRBJ2-7, with unresolved D. Material: peripheral blood. This TCR was sampled from a man in his forties with active or convalescent COVID-19. CDR3 sequence reads: CSARGRREQYF. The CDR3 coding sequence is TGCAGTGCTAGAGGGCGGAGAGAGCAGTACTTC.